This record covers a single TCR beta chain. This entry is derived from a study of blood T cell repertoires in COVID-19. The method was immunoSEQ multiplex PCR; TCRdb's version includes in-frame clones alone and lacks a portion of them. The data show approximately 150,000 clones, 80% to 85% seen once. The TCR originated in a man aged 65 to 85 who had been exposed to COVID-19. The specimen sequenced was PBMCs or T cells enriched from blood (not recorded which).

The CDR3 DNA follows: TGTGCCAGCAGGAGGGTACCGGGAGACGGCTACACCTTC. Its protein is CASRRVPGDGYTF. This rearrangement joins TRBV2 to TRBJ1-2; D is ambiguous. This CDR3 comprises 13 residues. CDR1 is SNHLY and CDR2 is FYNNEI in the germline V gene. The V end lost 6 bases, the J end lost 8 bases, and 16 bases lay between the germline ends.